This TCR beta chain was documented in a study of T cell responses to AZD1222 COVID-19 vaccine. Study-level findings and limits: The study sampled repertoires only after the peak T cell response.

About this clone itself: Its antigen is as yet unknown.

TCRdb keeps only in-frame clones here, not all; method: immunoSEQ multiplex PCR. The table lists some 190,000 clones, 75% to 90% of them singletons. Trimming removed 3 bases at V and 2 bases at J, with 12 bases between. The CDR3 is 14 amino acids. Per germline, CDR1 SGHNT and CDR2 YYREEE (reference sequence). V usage is TRBV5-4 and J usage is TRBJ2-7; possibly TRBD1 for D (5 bases). The specimen was peripheral blood, collected on day 0 of AZD1222 vaccination. This receptor was identified in an adult in good health. The CDR3 DNA follows: TGTGCCAGCAGCTCTCGGACGGACACCTACGAGCAGTACTTC. It specifies CASSSRTDTYEQYF.